Following are 18 T cell receptor beta chains from one sample sequenced in a study of cytomegalovirus exposure and HLA in healthy donors. PCR involved 60 Vbeta and 13 Jbeta primers. Some clones are missing from TCRdb's copy, which holds only in-frame ones; the method was immunoSEQ multiplex PCR. In the table there are approximately 180,000 clones, around 80% of which are singletons. Input material: PBMCs. The receptors were sampled from a woman aged 55-69 years in good health and CMV-seropositive.

This clone appeared once. The rearrangement uses TRBV30 and TRBJ1-2, with D unclear. V was trimmed by 7 bases and J by 0 bases, leaving 15 bases between them. Germline V lookup: CDR1 GTSNPN, CDR2 SVGIG (reference sequence). The CDR3 has 14 residues. The CDR3 region has the DNA TGTGCCTCCACTCAGAGTGACACTAACTATGGCTACACCTTC. This encodes CASTQSDTNYGYTF.

The gene calls are TRBV2 and TRBJ1-5; TRBD1 is a possible D gene (6 bases). From germline, CDR1 is SNHLY and CDR2 FYNNEI. Trimming removed 3 bases from V and 9 bases from J, with 12 bases in between. The CDR3 runs to 13 residues. Written as DNA, the CDR3 is TGTGCCAGCAGTGAGGGGGGGCGAGGGCCCCAGCATTTT. The encoded protein is CASSEGGRGPQHF.

V gene TRBV7-2 combines with J gene TRBJ2-5; TRBD1 matches 7 bases. Per germline, CDR1 SGHTA and CDR2 FQGNSA. Trimming at V came to 8 bases and at J to 10 bases, leaving 13 bases not matched to a gene. There are 13 residues in the CDR3. CDR3 nucleotides: TGTGCCAGCGGTGAGGGGGCAATGGGTGGCCAGTACTTC. This sequence encodes CASGEGAMGGQYF.

Concerning this clone: The junction departs from germline at one end; a sequencing error may be responsible. The V call is TRBV6-5, the J call TRBJ2-7; maybe TRBD1 (5 bases). The CDR3 spans 14 residues. The germline CDR1 and CDR2 sequences are MNHEY and SVGAGI. The CDR3 nucleotides are TGTGCCAGCAGCCCCGGACATTCCTCCTACGAGCAGTGCTTC. Residues: CASSPGHSSYEQCF.

The rearrangement links TRBV5-1 to TRBJ1-4; TRBD1 agrees at 9 bases. Losses at the gene ends were 5 bases for V and 2 bases for J; bases not matched to a gene: 1. Germline-derived CDR1 and CDR2 are SGHRS and YFSETQ. The length of the CDR3 is 14 residues. The CDR3 protein is CASRDRGTNEKLFF. DNA for the CDR3: TGCGCCAGCAGGGACAGGGGCACTAATGAAAAACTGTTTTTT.

The V call is TRBV4-2, the J call TRBJ2-5; no firm D call. The CDR3 is made up of 13 amino acids. Germline V gene lookup returns CDR1 LGHNA and CDR2 YNFKEQ. V was clipped by 1 base and J by 3 bases, with 6 bases between them. CDR3 amino acids: CASSQALEETQYF. The CDR3 DNA follows: TGTGCCAGCAGCCAAGCCCTTGAAGAGACCCAGTACTTC.

This chain links TRBV7-6 with TRBJ2-7; D may be TRBD1 (5 bases). The V gene's germline CDR1 is SGHVS and CDR2 FNYEAQ. Trimming took 1 base from V and 6 from J, leaving 13 bases between them. There are 14 residues in the CDR3. In nucleotides, the CDR3 is TGTGCCAGCAGCTTAGAGGTAATTAGGGGCGAGCAGTACTTC. Translated: CASSLEVIRGEQYF.

This chain links TRBV9 with TRBJ2-7; TRBD2 agrees at 11 bases. From germline, CDR1 is SGDLS and CDR2 YYNGEE. The CDR3 length is 16 residues. With V trimmed by 4 bases and J by 6 bases, 12 bases remained unmatched. CDR3 in DNA: TGTGCCAGCAGCCGACGCGGTAGCGGGGGGGCGGGCGAGCAGTACTTC. Protein sequence: CASSRRGSGGAGEQYF.

This chain uses TRBV6-4 with TRBJ2-1; D gene ambiguous. This CDR3 is built from 13 residues. CDR1 is MRHNA, CDR2 SNTAGT, per germline. V shed 6 bases and J shed 2 bases, with 8 bases lying between them. CDR3 sequence (DNA): TGTGCCAGCAGCCCCTCCCCCTACAATGAGCAGTTCTTC. It yields the protein CASSPSPYNEQFF.

The chain carries TRBV6-4 and TRBJ2-2, with a possible D match to TRBD1 (5 bases). Germline assignment: CDR1 MRHNA and CDR2 SNTAGT. Trimming left V 7 bases short and J 6 bases short, with 15 bases between. The CDR3 totals 14 residues. The CDR3 loop is CASNETVGAGELFF. CDR3 sequence (DNA): TGTGCCAGCAATGAGACAGTAGGGGCCGGGGAGCTGTTTTTT.

The rearrangement joins TRBV7-2 to TRBJ2-2; possible D gene TRBD1, 5 bases. Trimming cost V 1 base and J 4 bases, with 19 bases left between them. There are 18 residues in the CDR3. Germline V lookup: CDR1 SGHTA, CDR2 FQGNSA. The CDR3 sequence is CASSLVFQGMLGTGELFF. The DNA for the CDR3 is TGTGCCAGCAGCTTAGTGTTTCAGGGTATGCTAGGCACCGGGGAGCTGTTTTTT.

The V call is TRBV11-2, the J call TRBJ1-2, with TRBD1 as a possible D gene (5 bases). This CDR3 has 14 residues. The germline V gene encodes CDR1 SGHAT and CDR2 FQNNGV. V lost 1 base, J lost 3 bases, and 9 bases lay in between. For the CDR3, the DNA is TGTGCCAGCAGCTTAGGGCAGACAGACTATGGCTACACCTTC. As protein: CASSLGQTDYGYTF.

The chain carries TRBV12-5 and TRBJ2-7, with TRBD1 matching 7 bases. The CDR3 length is 15 residues. CDR1 is LGHNT, CDR2 FRNRAP, per germline. V lost 3 bases and J lost 5; bases outside the gene matches: 10. The CDR3 sequence is CASGFMDRIADEQYF. CDR3 sequence (DNA): TGTGCTAGTGGTTTTATGGACAGGATCGCCGACGAGCAGTACTTC.

The CDR3 loop is CASSAELGLNPGFEQFF. CDR3 DNA: TGTGCCAGCAGCGCGGAATTGGGACTTAACCCGGGTTTTGAGCAGTTCTTC. V usage is TRBV9 and J usage is TRBJ2-1, with a possible D match to TRBD2 (6 bases). Per the germline V gene, CDR1 is SGDLS and CDR2 is YYNGEE. The germline V and J ends were trimmed by 3 bases and 9 bases, with 25 bases remaining between them. The CDR3 totals 17 residues.

This chain connects TRBV5-4 to TRBJ2-2, with a possible D match to TRBD1 (5 bases). Between the trimmed V and J ends, which lost 0 bases and 3 bases, there was a span of 9 bases. Per the germline V gene, CDR1 is SGHNT and CDR2 is YYREEE (reference sequence). CDR3 length equals 15 residues. CDR3 DNA sequence: TGTGCCAGCAGCTTGGCAGGGTCATACACCGGGGAGCTGTTTTTT. Translation: CASSLAGSYTGELFF.

This chain uses TRBV7-3 with TRBJ2-1; TRBD2 aligns across 8 bases. There are 14 residues in the CDR3. Germline V gene data show CDR1 as SGHTA and CDR2 as FQGTGA. The V gene end was trimmed by 5 bases and the J gene end by 3 bases; junction bases not matched to a gene: 3. This CDR3 is CASSPGGVYNEQFF. DNA of the CDR3: TGTGCCAGCAGCCCCGGGGGGGTCTACAATGAGCAGTTCTTC. Combining the CDR3 with reference TRBV7-3 and TRBJ2-1 gives the whole variable domain GAGVSQTPSNKVTEKGKYVELRCDPISGHTALYWYRQSLGQGPEFLIYFQGTGAADDSGLPNDRFFAVRPEGSVSTLKIQRTERGDSAVYLCASSPGGVYNEQFFGPGTRLTVL.

V usage is TRBV30 and J usage is TRBJ1-1, with D perhaps TRBD1 (5 bases). CDR3 size: 15 residues. In germline, CDR1 is GTSNPN, CDR2 SVGIG (reference sequence). V was cut by 0 bases and J by 7 bases, with 18 bases left in between. The CDR3 sequence: CAWSVGQAHRGEAFF. The CDR3 DNA reads as TGTGCCTGGAGTGTCGGACAAGCGCACCGTGGTGAAGCTTTCTTT. The full variable domain, completed using reference TRBV30 and TRBJ1-1, is SQTIHQWPATLVQPVGSPLSLECTVEGTSNPNLYWYRQAAGRGLQLLFYSVGIGQISSEVPQNLSASRPQDRQFILSSKKLLLSDSGFYLCAWSVGQAHRGEAFFGQGTRLTVV.

This clone was detected a few times. The CDR3 region is CASSLAERGNTEAFF. CDR3 coding DNA: TGTGCCAGCAGCTTGGCCGAACGGGGGAACACTGAAGCTTTCTTT. The chain has TRBV5-6 and TRBJ1-1; D is unresolved. Germline CDR1 SGHDT, CDR2 YYEEEE. V was cut by 0 bases and J by 1 base, with 10 bases left in between. This CDR3 is built from 15 residues.